This T cell receptor (beta chain) was captured by sequencing in a study of sequential checkpoint blockade in melanoma. Across the whole study: Patients were randomized 1:1 to nivolumab-then-ipilimumab or ipilimumab-then-nivolumab first-line.

The germline V gene encodes CDR1 SGDLS and CDR2 YYNGEE. This CDR3 has 11 amino acids. Deletions cut 0 bases from V and 9 bases from J, with 4 bases between. TCRdb's table, derived via immunoSEQ multiplex PCR, lists solely in-frame clones and lacks some. Of around 40,000 clones listed, about nine tenths were seen once; the top ten hold 9.5% to 15%. Described treatment: randomized to nivolumab then ipilimumab (arm A) or the reverse (arm B). Patients had received no earlier DNA-damaging chemotherapy. Sorted cells were live CD3+CD8+, lacking CD19 and CD56, from PBMCs. This clone occurred once. The input for sequencing was CD8+ T cells sorted from blood (inferred from file names), taken from a patient given nivolumab and ipilimumab in sequence. This chain links TRBV9 with TRBJ2-1; D is unclear. The sequence derives from a human donor with melanoma. The CDR3 loop is CASSVAVEQFF. The CDR3 DNA reads as TGTGCCAGCAGCGTAGCAGTTGAGCAGTTCTTC.